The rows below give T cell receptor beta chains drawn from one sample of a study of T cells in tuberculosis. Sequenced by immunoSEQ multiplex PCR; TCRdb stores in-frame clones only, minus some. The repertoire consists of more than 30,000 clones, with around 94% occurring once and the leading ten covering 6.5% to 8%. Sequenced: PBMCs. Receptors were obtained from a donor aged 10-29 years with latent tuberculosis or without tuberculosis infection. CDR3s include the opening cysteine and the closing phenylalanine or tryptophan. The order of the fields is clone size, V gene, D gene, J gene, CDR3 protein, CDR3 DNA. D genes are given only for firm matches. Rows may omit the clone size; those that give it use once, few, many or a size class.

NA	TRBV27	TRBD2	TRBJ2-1	CASSVGLAGNSEQFF	TGTGCCAGCAGTGTGGGACTAGCGGGAAATAGTGAGCAGTTCTTC
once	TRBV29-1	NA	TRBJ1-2	CSVETRNYGYTF	TGCAGCGTTGAGACACGGAACTATGGCTACACCTTC
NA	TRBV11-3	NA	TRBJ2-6	CASSLDPLGGANVLTF	TGTGCCAGCAGCTTAGATCCTCTGGGCGGGGCCAACGTCCTGACTTTC
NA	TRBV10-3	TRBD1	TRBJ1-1	CAISELTGGPGPEAFF	TGTGCCATCAGTGAGTTAACAGGGGGCCCGGGTCCTGAAGCTTTCTTT
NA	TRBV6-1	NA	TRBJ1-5	CASSGESRGYYSNQPQHF	TGTGCCAGCAGTGGGGAGAGTCGAGGGTACTATAGCAATCAGCCCCAGCATTTT
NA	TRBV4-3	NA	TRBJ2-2	CASSQDPSGELFF	TGCGCCAGCAGCCAAGATCCCTCCGGGGAGCTGTTTTTT
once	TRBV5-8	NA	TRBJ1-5	CASSFITYNQPQHF	TGTGCCAGCAGCTTTATCACTTACAATCAGCCCCAGCATTTT
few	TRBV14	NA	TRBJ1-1	CASSQVGPQGSTEAFF	TGTGCCAGCAGCCAAGTTGGACCTCAGGGGAGCACTGAAGCTTTCTTT
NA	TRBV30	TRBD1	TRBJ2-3	CARSDRALADTQYF	TGTGCCCGATCGGACAGGGCTCTGGCAGATACGCAGTATTTT
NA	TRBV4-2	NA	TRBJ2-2	CASSQGLNTGELFF	TGTGCCAGCAGCCAAGGTCTGAACACCGGGGAGCTGTTTTTT
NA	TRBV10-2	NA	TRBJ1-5	CASSESTVDQPQHF	TGCGCCAGCAGTGAGTCTACAGTTGATCAGCCCCAGCATTTT
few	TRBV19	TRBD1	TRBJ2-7	CASSRDRGYEQYF	TGTGCCAGTAGTAGGGACAGGGGTTACGAGCAGTACTTC
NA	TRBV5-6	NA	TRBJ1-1	CASSYEGAEAFF	TGTGCCAGCAGCTATGAAGGGGCTGAAGCTTTCTTT
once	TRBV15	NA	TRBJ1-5	CAITQGLNQPQHF	TGTGCCATCACGCAGGGGTTGAATCAGCCCCAGCATTTT
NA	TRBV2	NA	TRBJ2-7	CASSTSTGISYEQYF	TGTGCCAGCAGTACATCCACAGGGATCTCCTACGAGCAGTACTTC
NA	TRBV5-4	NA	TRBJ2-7	CASSYNAGSYEQYF	TGTGCCAGCAGCTACAACGCAGGCTCCTACGAGCAGTACTTC
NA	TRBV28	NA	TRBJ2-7	CATGTLLTYEQYF	TGTGCCACCGGGACACTACTAACCTACGAGCAGTACTTC
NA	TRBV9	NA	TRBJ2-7	CASSPGTLPYEQYF	TGTGCCAGCAGCCCAGGGACTCTCCCCTACGAGCAGTACTTC
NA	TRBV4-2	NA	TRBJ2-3	CASSQTPRTNPTDTQYF	TGTGCCAGCAGCCAGACCCCCCGGACTAACCCCACAGATACGCAGTATTTT
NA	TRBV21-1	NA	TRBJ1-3	CASSKTGHSGNTIYF	TGTGCCAGCAGCAAGACGGGACACTCTGGAAACACCATATATTTT
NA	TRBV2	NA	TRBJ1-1	CASSEDNSGLLNTEAFF	TGTGCCAGCAGTGAGGACAACTCAGGGCTCTTGAACACTGAAGCTTTCTTT
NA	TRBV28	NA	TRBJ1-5	CASSLSRGSQPQHF	TGTGCCAGCAGTTTATCCAGGGGCAGTCAGCCCCAGCATTTT
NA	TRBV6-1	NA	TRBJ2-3	CASSRGGDTQYF	TGTGCCAGCAGTAGAGGAGGAGATACGCAGTATTTT
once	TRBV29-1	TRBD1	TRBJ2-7	CSVRQGPYEQYF	TGCAGCGTACGACAGGGTCCCTACGAGCAGTACTTC
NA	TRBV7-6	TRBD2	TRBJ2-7	CASSPLRDYRSEGQYF	TGTGCCAGCAGCCCTCTCCGGGACTACCGATCGGAGGGGCAGTACTTC
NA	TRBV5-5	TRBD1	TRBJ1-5	CASSFDGQEYQPQHF	TGTGCCAGCAGCTTTGACGGACAGGAGTATCAGCCCCAGCATTTT
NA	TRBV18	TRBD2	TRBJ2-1	CASSREAGNEQFF	TGTGCCAGCTCGCGGGAGGCCGGGAATGAGCAGTTCTTC
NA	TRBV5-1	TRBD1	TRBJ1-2	CASSSITGQGDYGYTF	TGCGCCAGCAGCTCGATCACCGGACAGGGAGACTATGGCTACACCTTC
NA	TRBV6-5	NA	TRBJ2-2	CASSYSMGANTGELFF	TGTGCCAGCAGTTACTCGATGGGAGCGAACACCGGGGAGCTGTTTTTT
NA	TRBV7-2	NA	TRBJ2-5	CASSPPRGTQYF	TGTGCCAGCAGCCCCCCACGGGGGACCCAGTACTTC
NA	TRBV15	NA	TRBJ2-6	CATSRGPGANVLTF	TGTGCCACCAGCAGAGGGCCTGGGGCCAACGTCCTGACTTTC
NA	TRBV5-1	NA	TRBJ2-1	CASSLIREQFF	TGCGCCAGCAGCTTGATTCGGGAGCAGTTCTTC
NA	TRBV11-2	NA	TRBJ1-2	CASTTEGGRRGYTF	TGTGCCAGCACCACAGAGGGGGGGCGGCGGGGCTACACCTTC
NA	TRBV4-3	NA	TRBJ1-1	CASSQERFRRDTEAFF	TGCGCCAGCAGCCAAGAGAGATTCCGGAGGGACACTGAAGCTTTCTTT
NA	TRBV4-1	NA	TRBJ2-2	CASSPSRTGELFF	TGCGCCAGCAGCCCCTCGAGGACCGGGGAGCTGTTTTTT
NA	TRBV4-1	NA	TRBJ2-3	CASSGGPDSTDTQYF	TGCGCCAGCAGCGGTGGGCCAGACAGCACAGATACGCAGTATTTT
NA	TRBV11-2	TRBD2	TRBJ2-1	CASSLAGLAGGEQFF	TGTGCCAGCAGCTTAGCGGGACTAGCGGGAGGTGAGCAGTTCTTC
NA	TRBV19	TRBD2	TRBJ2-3	CASSIGLALSTDTQYF	TGTGCCAGTAGTATAGGACTAGCCCTAAGCACAGATACGCAGTATTTT
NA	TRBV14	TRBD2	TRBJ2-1	CASSQKSGRADEQFF	TGTGCCAGCAGCCAAAAAAGCGGGAGGGCCGATGAGCAGTTCTTC
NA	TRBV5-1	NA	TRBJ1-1	CASSSRTLNTEAFF	TGCGCCAGCAGCTCGAGGACATTGAACACTGAAGCTTTCTTT
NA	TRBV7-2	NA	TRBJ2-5	CASSARLGETQYF	TGTGCCAGCAGCGCCCGACTTGGCGAGACCCAGTACTTC
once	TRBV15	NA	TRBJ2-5	CATSVGQQETQYF	TGTGCCACCAGCGTTGGACAGCAAGAGACCCAGTACTTC
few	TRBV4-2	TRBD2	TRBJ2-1	CASSQGIGTSSYNEQFF	TGTGCCAGCAGCCAAGGAATTGGGACTAGCTCCTACAATGAGCAGTTCTTC
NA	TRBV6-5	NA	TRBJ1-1	CASRITVNTEAFF	TGTGCCAGCAGGATAACAGTGAACACTGAAGCTTTCTTT
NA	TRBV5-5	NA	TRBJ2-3	CASSLDQASTDTQYF	TGTGCCAGCAGCTTGGATCAGGCGAGCACAGATACGCAGTATTTT